This T cell receptor beta chain was recovered during a study of blood T cells in healthy people across ages. A second PCR, run for about 7 to 11 cycles, used a sample-barcoded 5' primer plus a J-beta primer mix. TCRdb itself ran the 5' RACE reads through MiXCR, one entry per CDR3 protein. The table includes 800,000 to 1,300,000 distinct CDR3 sequences, about 23% detected once. Trimming shortened V by 7 bases and J by 4 bases, and 13 bases separated the two germline ends. The CDR3 has 13 amino acids. Germline CDR1 is MDHEN and CDR2 is SYDVKM. A further study also used this sample, focusing on T cells of mothers and their children.

The material sequenced was blood. The genes are TRBV28 and TRBJ1-2; D call uncertain. The source is a girl aged 2-10 years in good health. The CDR3 DNA reads as TGTGCCAGCAAGGGAGGGCTGGGCTATGGCTACACCTTC. Its protein product is CASKGGLGYGYTF.